This entry describes one TCR beta chain. This clonotype has a handful of counts. No antigen is known for it. Base qualities are not provided; no much larger clone lies one nucleotide away. This entry is derived from a study of identical twins (dated by TCRdb to 2016 to 2017). A note on the overall study: TCR alpha and beta repertoires from monozygotic twins, unrelated adults of various ages and cord blood were deep-sequenced to test whether fetal clonotypes persist. To rule out contamination, replicate twin experiments were performed at different times with different library preparation protocols.

From V the trimming removes 4 bases and from J it removes 5 bases, while the gene matches leave 15 bases of the junction unaccounted for. Via the germline V gene, CDR1 is MDHEN and CDR2 SYDVKM. Spanning cysteine to phenylalanine, the CDR3 consists of 17 amino acids. This entry keeps only the CDR3 DNA: 51 bases, framed from base 1. Library preparation used 5' RACE. Sequencing was performed on an Illumina HiSeq 2000. A universal primer binding site was introduced by template switching, and a unique molecular identifier was present in the final cDNA, enabling accurate counting of TCR cDNA molecules. Specific primers in the conserved constant-segment region were used to synthesize first-strand cDNA for TCR alpha and beta chains. To control for contamination, every cDNA library was double barcoded, receiving both a SMART-Mk sample barcode and Illumina barcodes. TruSeq adapter sequences and Illumina sample barcodes were added in two successive PCR steps. The TCR alpha and beta cDNA libraries were sequenced on the Illumina HiSeq platform using custom primers. In the paper's pipeline: Unique molecular identifiers were extracted from raw reads with MiGEC, and CDR3 positions were determined with MiXCR. Recombination models were inferred per individual with the repgenHMM and IGoR tools using an EM algorithm. Shared clonotype analysis was performed with the tcR package in R, normalizing sharing by the product of cloneset sizes. Out-of-frame nonproductive sequences were analyzed to study raw recombination free of thymic and clonal selection effects. TCRdb took the public reads, trimmed them with fastp at Q25, ran MiXCR for clone calling and kept in-frame beta chains. CDR3 protein duplicates are merged, each entry listing the most common genes and DNA. Clone size and V and J calls follow TCRdb, not the original study. The sample has 450,000 or so distinct CDR3 sequences on record, 15% to 20% of them singletons. Jointly, the top ten make up 12% of the sample.

Study-wide findings and limitations: Because the same donors could not be followed over many years, the conclusions relied on cross-sectional statistical analysis. Compared with coincidental sharing between unrelated individuals, out-of-frame TCR alpha sequences shared between twins had an excess of sequences with low generation probability. Zero-insertion analyses could be partly confounded by invariant T cells such as MAIT and iNKT, although diverse VJ usage argued against such confounding for most clonotypes. Recombination models systematically underestimated out-of-frame TCR alpha sharing in monozygotic twins but agreed with sharing between unrelated individuals. The excess sharing between twins in beta out-of-frame sequences was weaker because fewer shared sequences reduced the signal-to-noise ratio. Fewer insertions were carried by abundant cord blood beta clonotypes, a similar but weaker trend appeared in young adult naive repertoires, and no such trend appeared in memory repertoires.

Every donor was a healthy Caucasian. The study also sequenced three unrelated non-twin adults: a male aged 18 to 30, a male aged 50 to 60 and a female aged 50 to 60. Using Miltenyi CD45RO+ enrichment and human naive T-cell isolation kits, memory (CD45RO+) and naive T cells were isolated from PBMC. Sequences were obtained from naive T cells sorted from blood. This specimen's cell subset or site label, interpreted: cells isolated with a human naive T-cell isolation kit. The source is a man in his fifties or sixties in good health. The chain is made from TRBV28 and TRBJ2-5; TRBD1 agrees with 8 junctional bases. The CDR3 region reads CASSSPTGAGDRETQYF. The bases are TGTGCCAGCAGTTCCCCCACAGGAGCTGGGGACAGGGAGACCCAGTACTTC.